This record covers a single TCR beta chain. The Seattle patients, enrolled during active infection, were followed longitudinally. This entry belongs to a study of blood T cell repertoires in COVID-19. Turning to the study itself: The cDNA or gDNA used as material had been derived from T cells, B-cell-depleted T cells, or PBMCs.

Original handling: Amplified reference gene primers provided the basis for estimating nucleated cell counts. Produced via immunoSEQ multiplex PCR; TCRdb's table is partial and in-frame only. V, J and clone size derive from that table, while D and trimming were established from the DNA sequence. The repertoire includes about 390,000 clones, about 89% of them detected once, and 2% to 2.5% sits in the top ten. CDR1 is LGHDT and CDR2 is YNNKEL in the germline V gene (reference sequence). Trimming at V came to 3 bases and at J to 5 bases, leaving 10 bases not matched to a gene. The CDR3 length is 16 residues.

The sequenced sample was peripheral blood. The V gene is TRBV3-1 (or the pseudogene TRBV3-2), the J gene TRBJ1-2; TRBD1 agrees at 9 bases. The source is a woman aged 60-75 years with COVID-19, enrolled during active disease. The CDR3 here is CASSHPSGTGRYGYTF. The CDR3 region has the DNA TGTGCCAGCAGCCATCCCTCCGGGACAGGGAGGTATGGCTACACCTTC.